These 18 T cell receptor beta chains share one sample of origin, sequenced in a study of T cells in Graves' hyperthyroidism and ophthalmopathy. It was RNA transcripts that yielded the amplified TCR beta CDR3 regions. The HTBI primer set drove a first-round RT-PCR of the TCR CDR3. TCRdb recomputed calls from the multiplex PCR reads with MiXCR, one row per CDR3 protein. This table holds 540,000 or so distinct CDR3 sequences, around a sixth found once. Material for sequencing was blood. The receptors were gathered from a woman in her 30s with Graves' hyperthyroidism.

CDR3 sequence reads: CASSPIPRGLDEKLFF. The CDR3 DNA reads TGTGCCAGCAGTCCAATACCGAGGGGATTGGATGAAAAACTGTTTTTT. The gene calls are TRBV7-9 and TRBJ1-4; D is possibly TRBD1 (5 bases). This CDR3 is built from 16 residues. Germline loops: CDR1 SEHNR, CDR2 FQNEAQ (reference sequence). The V end lost 6 bases, the J end lost 6 bases, and 20 bases lay between the germline ends.

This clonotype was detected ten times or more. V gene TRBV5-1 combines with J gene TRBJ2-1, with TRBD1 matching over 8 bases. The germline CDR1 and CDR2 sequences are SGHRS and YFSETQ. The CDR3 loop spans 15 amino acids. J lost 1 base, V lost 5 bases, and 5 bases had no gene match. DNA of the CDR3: TGCGCCAGCAGGTCGGACAGGGCATCCTACAATGAGCAGTTCTTC. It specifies CASRSDRASYNEQFF.

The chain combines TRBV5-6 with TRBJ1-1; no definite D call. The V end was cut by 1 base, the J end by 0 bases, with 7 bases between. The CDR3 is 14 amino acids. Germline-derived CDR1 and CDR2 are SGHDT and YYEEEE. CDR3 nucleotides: TGTGCCAGCAGCTTGCTATCTGTGAACACTGAAGCTTTCTTT. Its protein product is CASSLLSVNTEAFF.

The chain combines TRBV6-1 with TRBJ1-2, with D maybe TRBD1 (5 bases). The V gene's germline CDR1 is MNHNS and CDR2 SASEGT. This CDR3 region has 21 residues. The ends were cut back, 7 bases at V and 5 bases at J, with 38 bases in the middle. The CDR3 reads CASTEYGAGEGSRALKYGYTF. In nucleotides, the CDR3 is TGTGCCAGCACCGAATATGGGGCGGGTGAAGGATCTCGGGCCTTAAAATATGGCTACACCTTC.

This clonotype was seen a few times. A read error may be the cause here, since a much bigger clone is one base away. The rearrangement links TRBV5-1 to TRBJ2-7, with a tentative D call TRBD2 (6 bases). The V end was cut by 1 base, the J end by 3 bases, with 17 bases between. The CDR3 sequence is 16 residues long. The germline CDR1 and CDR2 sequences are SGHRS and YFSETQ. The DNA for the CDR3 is TGCGCCAGCAGCTTGTCGCCCACGGGACTCAGCTACGAGCAGTACTTC. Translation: CASSLSPTGLSYEQYF. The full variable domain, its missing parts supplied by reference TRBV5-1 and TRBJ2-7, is KAGVTQTPRYLIKTRGQQVTLSCSPISGHRSVSWYQQTPGQGLQFLFEYFSETQRNKGNFPGRFSGRQFSNSRSEMNVSTLELGDSALYLCASSLSPTGLSYEQYFGPGTRLTVT.

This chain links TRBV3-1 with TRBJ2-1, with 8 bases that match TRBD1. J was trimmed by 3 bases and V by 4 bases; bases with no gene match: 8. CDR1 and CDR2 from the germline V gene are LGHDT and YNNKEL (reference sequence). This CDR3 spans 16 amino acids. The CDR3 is CASSPGTGQNYNEQFF. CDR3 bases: TGTGCCAGCAGCCCGGGGACAGGACAAAACTACAATGAGCAGTTCTTC.

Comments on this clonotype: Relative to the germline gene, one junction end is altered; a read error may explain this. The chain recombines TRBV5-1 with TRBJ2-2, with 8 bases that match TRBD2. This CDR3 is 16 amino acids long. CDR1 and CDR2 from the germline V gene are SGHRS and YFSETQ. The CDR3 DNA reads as TGTGCCAGCAGCCCCAGACCCCCGGGAGGGGCCGGGGAGCTGTTTTTT. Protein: CASSPRPPGGAGELFF.

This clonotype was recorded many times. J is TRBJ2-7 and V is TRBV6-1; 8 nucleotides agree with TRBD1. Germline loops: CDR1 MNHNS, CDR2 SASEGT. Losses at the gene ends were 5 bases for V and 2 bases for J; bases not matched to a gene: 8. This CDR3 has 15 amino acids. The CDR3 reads CASSSQGELTYEQYF. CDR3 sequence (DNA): TGTGCCAGCAGTTCACAGGGGGAACTAACCTACGAGCAGTACTTC.

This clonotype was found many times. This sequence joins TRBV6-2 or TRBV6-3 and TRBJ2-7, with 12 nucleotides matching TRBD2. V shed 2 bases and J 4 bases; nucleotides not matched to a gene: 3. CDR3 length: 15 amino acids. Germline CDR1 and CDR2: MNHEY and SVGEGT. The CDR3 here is CASSYEGTSGYEQYF. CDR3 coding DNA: TGTGCCAGCAGTTACGAAGGGACTAGCGGGTACGAGCAGTACTTC.

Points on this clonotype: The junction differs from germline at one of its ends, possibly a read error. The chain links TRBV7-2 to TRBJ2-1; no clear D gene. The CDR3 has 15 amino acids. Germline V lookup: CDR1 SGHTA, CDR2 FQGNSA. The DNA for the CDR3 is TGTGCCAGCAGTTCCGGATCGCGCTCCTACAATGGGCAGTTCTTC. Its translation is CASSSGSRSYNGQFF.

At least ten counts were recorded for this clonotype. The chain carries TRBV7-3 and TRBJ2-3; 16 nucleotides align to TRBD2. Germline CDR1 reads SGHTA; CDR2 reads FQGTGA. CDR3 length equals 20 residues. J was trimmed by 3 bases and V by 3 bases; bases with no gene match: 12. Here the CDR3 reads CASSLRPGLAGGRSTDTQYF. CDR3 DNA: TGTGCCAGCAGCTTGCGACCGGGACTAGCGGGAGGGCGAAGTACAGATACGCAGTATTTT.

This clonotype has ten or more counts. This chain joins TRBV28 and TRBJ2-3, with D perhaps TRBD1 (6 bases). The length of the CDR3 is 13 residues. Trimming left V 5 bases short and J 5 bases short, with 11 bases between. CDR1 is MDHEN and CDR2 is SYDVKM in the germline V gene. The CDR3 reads CASSLVRGDTQYF. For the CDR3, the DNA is TGTGCCAGCAGTCTAGTCAGGGGAGATACGCAGTATTTT.

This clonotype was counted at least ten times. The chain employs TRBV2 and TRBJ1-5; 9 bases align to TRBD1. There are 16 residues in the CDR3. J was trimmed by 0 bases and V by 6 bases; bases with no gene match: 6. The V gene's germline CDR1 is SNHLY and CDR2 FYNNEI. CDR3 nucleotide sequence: TGTGCCAGCAGGGCGACAGGGGGGAGTAGCAATCAGCCCCAGCATTTT. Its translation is CASRATGGSSNQPQHF.

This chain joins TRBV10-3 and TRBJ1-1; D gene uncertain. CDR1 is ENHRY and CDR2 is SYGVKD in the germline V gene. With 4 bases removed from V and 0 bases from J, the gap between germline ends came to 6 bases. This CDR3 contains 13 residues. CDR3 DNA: TGTGCCATCAGTGTCCGCATGAACACTGAAGCTTTCTTT. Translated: CAISVRMNTEAFF.

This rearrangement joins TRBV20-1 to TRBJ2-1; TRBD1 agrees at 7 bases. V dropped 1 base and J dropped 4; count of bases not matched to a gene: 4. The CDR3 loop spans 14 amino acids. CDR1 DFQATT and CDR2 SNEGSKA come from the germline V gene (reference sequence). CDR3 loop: CSARVGTAYNEQFF. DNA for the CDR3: TGCAGTGCTAGAGTAGGGACAGCGTACAATGAGCAGTTCTTC.

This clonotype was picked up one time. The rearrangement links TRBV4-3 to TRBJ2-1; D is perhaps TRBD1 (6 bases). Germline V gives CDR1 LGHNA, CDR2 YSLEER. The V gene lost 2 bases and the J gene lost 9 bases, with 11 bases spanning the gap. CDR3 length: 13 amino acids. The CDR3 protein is CASSQNRESEQFF. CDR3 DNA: TGCGCCAGCAGCCAAAACAGGGAAAGTGAGCAGTTCTTC.

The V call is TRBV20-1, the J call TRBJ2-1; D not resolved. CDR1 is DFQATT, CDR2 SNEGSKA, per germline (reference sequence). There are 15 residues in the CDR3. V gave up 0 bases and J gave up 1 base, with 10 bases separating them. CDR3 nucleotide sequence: TGCAGTGCTAGAGATCCCCGACATTCCTACAATGAGCAGTTCTTC. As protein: CSARDPRHSYNEQFF.

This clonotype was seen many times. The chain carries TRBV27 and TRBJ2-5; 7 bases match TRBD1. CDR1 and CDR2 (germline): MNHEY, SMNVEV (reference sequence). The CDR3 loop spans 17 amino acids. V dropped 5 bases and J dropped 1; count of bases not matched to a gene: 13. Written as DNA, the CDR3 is TGTGCCAGCAGTCTAACCCCGGGACAGAGGTCCCAAGAGACCCAGTACTTC. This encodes CASSLTPGQRSQETQYF.